These 6 T cell receptor beta chains were sequenced from one sample in a study of monozygotic twins with inflammatory bowel disease. TCRdb derives one entry per CDR3 protein from the 5' RACE reads, leaving out DNA. The sample holds 200,000 to 250,000 distinct CDR3 sequences. Sequenced input: blood. These receptors all stem from a human donor with ulcerative colitis or Crohn's disease, or a healthy co-twin of an affected twin (not recorded which).

The rearrangement uses TRBV5-1 and TRBJ2-1; TCRdb lists TRBD2, though no DNA is available to test this call. The CDR3 extends over 12 amino acids. CDR1 is SGHRS, CDR2 YFSETQ, per germline. The CDR3 is CASRAGNNEQFF.

The chain couples TRBV12-3 or TRBV12-4 to TRBJ2-2; TCRdb picks TRBD1, but there is no DNA to check that call. There are 14 residues in the CDR3. CDR3 region: CASQSGGNTGELFF.

This chain links TRBV29-1 with TRBJ1-2. The CDR3 runs 13 residues. CDR1 and CDR2 from the germline V gene are SQVTM and ANQGSEA. This chain's CDR3 is CSVEKTTNYGYTF.

The chain employs TRBV7-8 and TRBJ2-7; with no DNA, the TCRdb D assignment of TRBD1 cannot be verified. The CDR3 totals 15 residues. Germline V gives CDR1 SGHVS, CDR2 FQNEAQ. Here the CDR3 reads CASRQHTGTTYEQYF.

The chain links TRBV12-3 or TRBV12-4 to TRBJ2-3; the D gene TCRdb calls, TRBD1, cannot be checked with no DNA. The CDR3 has 15 residues. The chain's CDR3 is CASSPGGVWGDTQYF.

The CDR3 spells CASRKDLPPATDEKLFF. The V gene is TRBV27, the J gene TRBJ1-4. Germline-derived CDR1 and CDR2 are MNHEY and SMNVEV (reference sequence). The CDR3 extends over 17 amino acids. The whole variable domain, filled in from reference TRBV27 and TRBJ1-4, reads EAQVTQNPRYLITVTGKKLTVTCSQNMNHEYMSWYRQDPGLGLRQIYYSMNVEVTDKGDVPEGYKVSRKEKRNFPLILESPSPNQTSLYFCASRKDLPPATDEKLFFGSGTQLSVL.